These T cell receptor beta chains were read from a single sample in a study of T cell responses to AZD1222 COVID-19 vaccine. Here immunoSEQ multiplex PCR was the method, and the copy in TCRdb shows in-frame clones only, minus some. The sample includes roughly 130,000 clones, approximately 90% of them seen just once. The specimen comprised peripheral blood, sampled on day 0 of AZD1222 vaccination. The receptors derive from an adult in good health. CDR3s include the opening cysteine and the closing phenylalanine or tryptophan. The order of the fields is clone size, V gene, CDR3 length, J gene, D gene, CDR3 protein, CDR3 DNA. D genes are given only for firm matches. Size values are once, few and many counts, or a class for expanded clones, and some rows have none.

NA	TRBV6-5	14	TRBJ2-3	NA	CASSFLHLTDTQYF	TGTGCCAGCAGTTTCCTACACCTCACAGATACGCAGTATTTT
NA	TRBV2	15	TRBJ1-1	NA	CASSESRAMNTEAFF	TGTGCCAGCAGTGAATCCAGGGCCATGAACACTGAAGCTTTCTTT
NA	TRBV7-2	17	TRBJ2-1	NA	CASSLRNLGAGYNEQFF	TGTGCCAGCAGCTTACGGAACCTAGGGGCGGGGTACAATGAGCAGTTCTTC
few	TRBV3-1/TRBV3-2	16	TRBJ1-6	NA	CASSQARPEYNSPLHF	TGTGCCAGCAGCCAAGCCCGGCCAGAATATAATTCACCCCTCCACTTT
NA	TRBV9	13	TRBJ2-7	NA	CASSGGVVHEQYF	TGTGCCAGCAGCGGGGGGGTGGTCCACGAGCAGTACTTC
few	TRBV6-5	13	TRBJ2-7	NA	CASGVDRDSEQYF	TGTGCCAGCGGGGTGGACCGGGATTCCGAGCAGTACTTC
NA	TRBV6-6	13	TRBJ2-1	TRBD1	CASSYASGGEQFF	TGTGCCAGCAGTTACGCCTCAGGGGGTGAGCAGTTCTTC
NA	TRBV3-1/TRBV3-2	13	TRBJ2-7	NA	CASSPSAAYEQYF	TGTGCCAGCAGCCCCTCCGCAGCCTACGAGCAGTACTTC
few	TRBV5-1	14	TRBJ1-6	NA	CASSSSSYNSPLHF	TGCGCCAGCAGCTCCTCATCCTATAATTCACCCCTCCACTTT
NA	TRBV18	12	TRBJ1-5	NA	CASSPGDQPQHF	TGTGCCAGCTCACCCGGGGATCAGCCCCAGCATTTT
once	TRBV24-1	13	TRBJ2-2	NA	CATSLGGTGELFF	TGTGCCACCAGTCTGGGAGGCACCGGGGAGCTGTTTTTT
NA	TRBV7-2	17	TRBJ1-3	TRBD1	CASSLVGTGGSGNTIYF	TGTGCCAGCAGCTTAGTTGGGACAGGAGGATCTGGAAACACCATATATTTT
few	TRBV9	13	TRBJ1-4	NA	CASSFRGGEKLFF	TGTGCCAGCAGCTTCAGAGGTGGCGAAAAACTGTTTTTT
NA	TRBV6-5	15	TRBJ1-1	TRBD1	CASSPSGTGFGVAFF	TGTGCCAGCAGCCCCTCCGGGACAGGGTTCGGAGTAGCTTTCTTT
NA	TRBV24-1	20	TRBJ2-2	NA	CATSDLRKGGLAAGTGELFF	TGTGCCACCAGTGATTTGCGAAAAGGGGGTCTAGCGGCGGGCACCGGGGAGCTGTTTTTT
once	TRBV12-3/TRBV12-4	13	TRBJ2-7	NA	CASSLRQLYEQYF	TGTGCCAGCAGTTTGCGACAGCTCTACGAGCAGTACTTC
NA	TRBV30	15	TRBJ1-5	NA	CAWSVGPSSNQPQHF	TGTGCCTGGAGTGTGGGACCCAGCAGCAATCAGCCCCAGCATTTT
NA	TRBV4-2	15	TRBJ2-1	NA	CASSQAGTQGHEQFF	TGTGCCAGCAGCCAAGCCGGGACCCAAGGCCATGAGCAGTTCTTC
NA	TRBV7-3	15	TRBJ2-5	TRBD1	CASSTRTGDGETQYF	TGTGCCAGCAGCACCCGGACAGGGGATGGAGAGACCCAGTACTTC
few	TRBV3-1/TRBV3-2	15	TRBJ1-2	NA	CASSQDLGLAYGYTF	TGTGCCAGCAGCCAAGATCTGGGTTTGGCCTATGGCTACACCTTC
NA	TRBV28	14	TRBJ1-2	NA	CASSSGGNNYGYTF	TGTGCCAGCAGTTCCGGGGGGAACAACTATGGCTACACCTTC
NA	TRBV9	14	TRBJ2-3	NA	CASSAGSLRNTQYF	TGTGCCAGCAGCGCCGGATCTCTCAGGAATACGCAGTATTTT
NA	TRBV7-2	14	TRBJ1-1	NA	CASSLDREGTEAFF	TGTGCCAGCAGCTTAGACAGGGAGGGCACTGAAGCTTTCTTT
NA	TRBV6-5	15	TRBJ1-5	TRBD1	CASRRQGTSNQPQHF	TGTGCCAGCAGACGACAGGGGACGAGCAATCAGCCCCAGCATTTT
NA	TRBV27	11	TRBJ1-4	NA	CASTPGGELFF	TGTGCCAGCACCCCAGGAGGAGAACTGTTTTTT
NA	TRBV27	14	TRBJ2-4	NA	CASSLYGQFYIQYF	TGTGCCAGCAGTTTATATGGGCAGTTTTACATTCAGTACTTC
NA	TRBV6-4	14	TRBJ2-3	NA	CASSVSSAGSTQYF	TGTGCCAGCAGTGTCTCCTCTGCGGGGAGTACGCAGTATTTT
NA	TRBV5-1	16	TRBJ1-5	TRBD1	CASSPGGGRGMEPQHF	TGCGCCAGCAGCCCGGGTGGGGGCAGGGGGATGGAGCCCCAGCATTTT
NA	TRBV15	16	TRBJ1-1	TRBD1	CATSRPGQGRNTEAFF	TGTGCCACCAGCAGGCCGGGACAGGGGAGGAACACTGAAGCTTTCTTT
NA	TRBV29-1	14	TRBJ1-1	NA	CSAGLGFGNTEAFF	TGCAGCGCGGGACTAGGGTTTGGGAACACTGAAGCTTTCTTT
few	TRBV6-5	13	TRBJ1-2	NA	CASSSPAVGGYTF	TGTGCCAGCAGTTCCCCCGCGGTGGGTGGCTACACCTTC
NA	TRBV6-2/TRBV6-3	14	TRBJ2-3	TRBD2	CASSDSGLADTQYF	TGTGCCAGCAGTGATAGCGGGCTGGCAGATACGCAGTATTTT
NA	TRBV5-1	12	TRBJ2-7	NA	CASSLAGDEQYF	TGCGCCAGCAGCTTGGCCGGGGACGAGCAGTACTTC
NA	TRBV19	14	TRBJ1-4	NA	CASTPGGVLGKLFF	TGTGCCAGTACTCCGGGGGGGGTACTTGGAAAACTGTTTTTT
NA	TRBV24-1	15	TRBJ2-1	TRBD2	CATSDRTSGGDEQFF	TGTGCCACCAGTGACCGGACTAGCGGGGGGGATGAGCAGTTCTTC
NA	TRBV4-3	17	TRBJ1-1	NA	CASSQDRNTVPNTEAFF	TGCGCCAGCAGCCAAGATCGGAATACAGTGCCGAACACTGAAGCTTTCTTT
NA	TRBV30	17	TRBJ2-5	TRBD1	CASKGRDRGLRQETQYF	TGTGCCTCAAAAGGTCGGGACAGGGGTTTGAGGCAAGAGACCCAGTACTTC
NA	TRBV2	14	TRBJ1-4	NA	CASSEAGVDEKLFF	TGTGCCAGCAGTGAAGCTGGGGTCGATGAAAAACTGTTTTTT
NA	TRBV24-1	16	TRBJ2-1	TRBD1	CATSVGLGGTYNEQFF	TGTGCCACCAGTGTGGGGCTAGGGGGCACCTACAATGAGCAGTTCTTC
NA	TRBV30	14	TRBJ1-4	TRBD1	CAWSWGQVDEKLFF	TGTGCCTGGAGTTGGGGACAGGTAGATGAAAAACTGTTTTTT
NA	TRBV5-1	15	TRBJ2-7	NA	CASSLGGLQSYEQYF	TGCGCCAGCAGCTTGGGAGGGTTACAGTCCTACGAGCAGTACTTC
NA	TRBV7-9	15	TRBJ1-2	NA	CASSLDRINNYGYTF	TGTGCCAGCAGCTTAGACAGAATCAATAACTATGGCTACACCTTC
NA	TRBV11-3	13	TRBJ2-3	NA	CASSLSGTDTQYF	TGTGCCAGCAGCTTATCTGGGACAGATACGCAGTATTTT
few	TRBV7-9	14	TRBJ2-5	NA	CASSYGHREETQYF	TGTGCCAGCAGCTACGGGCACAGGGAAGAGACCCAGTACTTC
once	TRBV28	11	TRBJ1-1	NA	CASSLSSEAFF	TGTGCCAGCAGTTTATCCTCTGAAGCTTTCTTT